This TCR beta chain was profiled in a study of cytomegalovirus exposure and HLA in healthy donors. This CDR3 spans 17 amino acids. The PCR ran on 60 Vbeta and 13 Jbeta primers. Data came from immunoSEQ multiplex PCR; TCRdb stores just in-frame clones and leaves some out. The sample gives under 150,000 clones, about 79% of which show up once; 2.8% is in the top ten. The sample taken for sequencing was PBMCs. The chain joins TRBV21-1 to TRBJ2-1; whether TRBD2, the table's D call, matches the DNA was not checked. TRBV21-1 is a documented pseudogene. This TCR was recovered from a male donor in good health and CMV-seronegative. CDR3: CASSNAPNRQRVNEQFF. CDR3 sequence (DNA): TGTGCCAGCAGCAACGCCCCTAACCGACAGCGGGTCAATGAGCAGTTCTTC.